Described below is a single T cell receptor (beta chain) sequence and its context. The CDR3 covers 19 residues. The V gene end was trimmed by 5 bases and the J gene end by 7 bases; junction bases not matched to a gene: 19. Germline CDR1 and CDR2: SQVTM and ANQGSEA. The sample originates from a study of blood T cell repertoires in COVID-19. Overall study: Sources were T cells, B-cell-depleted T cells, or PBMCs; the material itself was cDNA or gDNA.

As handled by the study authors: The assay estimated nucleated cells by amplifying reference gene primers. Data came from immunoSEQ multiplex PCR; TCRdb stores just in-frame clones and leaves some out. Clonal size and the V and J genes are those of that table, whereas D and trimming came from the DNA. This sample has 50,000 to 75,000 clones, with more than 60% found just once. The specimen sequenced was peripheral blood. The TCR originated in a man in his sixties with acute or convalescent COVID-19. J is TRBJ2-1 and V is TRBV29-1; 14 nucleotides match TRBD2. The CDR3 sequence is CSVQSFGLAGGDWGNEQFF. CDR3 nucleotides: TGCAGCGTTCAAAGCTTCGGACTAGCGGGAGGCGACTGGGGTAATGAGCAGTTCTTC.